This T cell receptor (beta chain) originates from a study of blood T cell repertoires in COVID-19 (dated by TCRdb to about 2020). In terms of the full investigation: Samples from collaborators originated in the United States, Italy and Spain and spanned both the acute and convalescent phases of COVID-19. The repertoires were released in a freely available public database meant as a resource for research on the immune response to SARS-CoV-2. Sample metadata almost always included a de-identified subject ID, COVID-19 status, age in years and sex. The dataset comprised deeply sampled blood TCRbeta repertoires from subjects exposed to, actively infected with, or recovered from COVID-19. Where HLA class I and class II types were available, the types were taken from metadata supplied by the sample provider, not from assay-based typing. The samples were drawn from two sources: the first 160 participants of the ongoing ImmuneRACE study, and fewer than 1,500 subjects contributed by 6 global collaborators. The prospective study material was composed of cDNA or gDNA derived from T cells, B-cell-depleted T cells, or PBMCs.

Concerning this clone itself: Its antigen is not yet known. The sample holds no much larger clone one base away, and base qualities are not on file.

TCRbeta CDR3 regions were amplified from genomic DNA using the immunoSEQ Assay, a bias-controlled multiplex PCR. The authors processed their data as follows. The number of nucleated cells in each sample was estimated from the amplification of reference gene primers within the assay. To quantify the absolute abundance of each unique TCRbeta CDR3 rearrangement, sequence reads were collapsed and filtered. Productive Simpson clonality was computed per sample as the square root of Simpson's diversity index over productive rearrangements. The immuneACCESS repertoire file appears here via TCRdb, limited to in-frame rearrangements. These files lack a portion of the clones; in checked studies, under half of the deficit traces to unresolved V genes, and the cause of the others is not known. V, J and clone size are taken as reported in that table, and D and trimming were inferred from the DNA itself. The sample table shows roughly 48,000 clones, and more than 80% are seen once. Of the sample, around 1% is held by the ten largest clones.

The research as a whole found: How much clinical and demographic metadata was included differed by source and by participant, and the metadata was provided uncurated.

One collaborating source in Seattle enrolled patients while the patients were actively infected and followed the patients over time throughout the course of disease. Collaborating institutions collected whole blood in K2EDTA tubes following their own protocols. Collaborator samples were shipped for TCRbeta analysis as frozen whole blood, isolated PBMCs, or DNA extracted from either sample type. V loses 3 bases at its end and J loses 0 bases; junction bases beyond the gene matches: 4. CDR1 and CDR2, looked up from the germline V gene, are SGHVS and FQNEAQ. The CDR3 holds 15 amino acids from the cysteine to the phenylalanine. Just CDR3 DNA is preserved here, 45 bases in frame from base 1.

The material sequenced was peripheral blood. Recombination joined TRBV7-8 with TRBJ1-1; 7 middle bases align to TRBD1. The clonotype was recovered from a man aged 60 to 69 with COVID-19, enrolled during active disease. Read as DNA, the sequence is TGTGCCAGCAGCTTTGGGGGACAGATGAACACTGAAGCTTTCTTT. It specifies CASSFGGQMNTEAFF.